This TCR beta chain was captured in a study of T-cell memory formation after mild COVID-19. 5'RACE primed at constant segments yielded TCR alpha and TCR beta cDNA libraries bearing sample barcodes and UMIs. TCRdb redid the calling of the 5' RACE reads with MiXCR, one entry per CDR3 protein. The sample has around 200,000 distinct CDR3 sequences, around 27% seen once. Only a few counts were recorded for this clonotype. Its antigen is still unknown. This CDR3 has 11 residues. The germline V gene encodes CDR1 ENHRY and CDR2 SYGVKD. V was clipped by 10 bases and J by 11 bases, with 17 bases between them. Study-wide results and caveats: Within pre-infection memory, some responding clones were found, suggesting cross-reactive memory joined. Those CD4+ clones that contracted were mainly in CM and EM (CD8+ ones in EMRA).

This sequence was found in an adult woman who had mild COVID-19 (a few samples of this study predate the infection). Cell type and time point are not known. The material sequenced was PBMCs or a T cell subset sorted from them (not recorded which). The chain carries TRBV10-3 and TRBJ1-1; D is perhaps TRBD1 (6 bases). The CDR3 protein is CASEGTQGAFF. CDR3 nucleotides: TGTGCCAGTGAGGGTACGCAGGGGGCTTTCTTT.